The entry that follows covers one T cell receptor (beta chain) sequence. What it binds is unknown. This specimen comes from a study of blood T cells in healthy people across ages. Broader study findings: In older individuals, TCR beta diversity per million T cells was lower, falling roughly linearly with age. Long-lived donors had more naive CD4+ cells and higher diversity than aged donors.

Isolated PBMCs totaled at least 6 million in each sample. Extraction yielded at least 6 micrograms of total RNA per sample. It was with a sample-barcoded 5' primer and a J-beta primer mix that a second PCR of roughly 6 to 12 cycles was run. TCRdb re-analysed the 5' RACE reads in MiXCR, keeping a single row per CDR3 protein. The data show over a million distinct CDR3 sequences, about 42% seen once. This receptor was taken from a woman in her late teens or twenties in good health. Sample: blood.

The CDR3 sequence: CASSQDTGNTEAFF. The CDR3 bases are TGCGCCAGCAGCCAGGACACCGGGAACACTGAAGCTTTCTTT. The chain has TRBV4-3 and TRBJ1-1; D perhaps matches TRBD1 (5 bases). The CDR3 length is 14 residues. CDR1 is LGHNA and CDR2 is YSLEER in the germline V gene. The V end lost 3 bases, the J end lost 1 base, and 9 bases lay between the germline ends.